The clone carrying this TCR beta chain was detected a few times. Its antigen is not known. The CDR3 spans 14 residues. Looked up from germline, CDR1 is PRHDT and CDR2 is FYEKMQ (reference sequence). The V and J ends lost 3 bases and 11 bases respectively, with 19 bases between them. The source of the sample is a study of T cells in Graves' hyperthyroidism and ophthalmopathy. Study-level information: Peripheral blood was secured at the point of initial diagnosis, before any treatment.

Study observations and caveats: A model using 13 V-J features told ophthalmopathy apart from stable hyperthyroidism.

RNA transcripts served as the template for amplifying TCR beta CDR3 regions. Primed by the HTBI set, a first-round RT-PCR was run on the TCR CDR3. In TCRdb, the multiplex PCR reads were re-called with MiXCR into one record per CDR3 protein. The data contain roughly 630,000 distinct CDR3 sequences, approximately 14% of them singletons. When ophthalmopathy did not progress within 18 months, Graves' hyperthyroidism was considered stable. The chain employs TRBV13 and TRBJ2-5; D perhaps matches TRBD1 (6 bases). Sequenced input: blood. The receptor comes from a woman aged 25 to 39 with Graves' hyperthyroidism. CDR3 in amino acids: CASSFGTMGGPQYF. In DNA form, the CDR3 reads TGTGCCAGCAGCTTCGGGACAATGGGCGGACCGCAGTACTTC.